Below are 4 T cell receptor beta chains sequenced from a single sample in a study of blood T cell repertoires in COVID-19. Sequencing used immunoSEQ multiplex PCR; TCRdb keeps in-frame clones, though not all of them. Of around 310,000 clones in the sample, about 87% are singletons; the top ten hold less than 6.5%. Sequencing used PBMCs or T cells enriched from blood (not recorded which). All receptors derive from a man aged 30 to 45 who had recovered from COVID-19.

This clone was seen a handful of times. The chain recombines TRBV27 with TRBJ1-1, with TRBD1 matching over 7 bases. V trimming: 2 bases; J trimming: 4 bases; junction bases outside the gene matches: 4. Per germline, CDR1 MNHEY and CDR2 SMNVEV (reference sequence). The CDR3 runs 14 residues. The CDR3: CASSLNRGLTEAFF. As DNA, the CDR3 is TGTGCCAGCAGTTTAAACAGGGGTCTCACTGAAGCTTTCTTT.

This clone was found once. V gene TRBV11-2 combines with J gene TRBJ2-7, with 8 bases matching TRBD1. The ends lost 7 bases at V and 5 bases at J; junction bases unmatched: 10. From germline, CDR1 is SGHAT and CDR2 FQNNGV. The CDR3 contains 14 residues. The CDR3 loop reads CASISGTGDNEQYF. The CDR3 region has the DNA TGTGCCAGCATCTCCGGGACAGGAGACAACGAGCAGTACTTC.

This clone was counted a single time. J is TRBJ2-1 and V is TRBV5-5, with 7 nucleotides matching TRBD1. Germline CDR1 reads SGHKS; CDR2 reads YYEKEE (reference sequence). The CDR3 totals 14 residues. The V and J ends lost 0 bases and 5 bases, in that order; junction bases with no gene match: 2. DNA for the CDR3: TGTGCCAGCAGCTTGGCCGGGACAGACAATGAGCAGTTCTTC. It yields the protein CASSLAGTDNEQFF.

The chain carries TRBV7-8 and TRBJ2-5, with 8 bases fitting TRBD2. The CDR3 runs 17 residues. The J segment lost 1 base and the V segment lost 1 base, leaving 8 bases of the junction unmatched. The germline gives CDR1 SGHVS, CDR2 FQNEAQ. CDR3 sequence: CASSLVGGAGAQETQYF. As DNA, the CDR3 is TGTGCCAGCAGCTTAGTCGGGGGAGCGGGGGCCCAAGAGACCCAGTACTTC.